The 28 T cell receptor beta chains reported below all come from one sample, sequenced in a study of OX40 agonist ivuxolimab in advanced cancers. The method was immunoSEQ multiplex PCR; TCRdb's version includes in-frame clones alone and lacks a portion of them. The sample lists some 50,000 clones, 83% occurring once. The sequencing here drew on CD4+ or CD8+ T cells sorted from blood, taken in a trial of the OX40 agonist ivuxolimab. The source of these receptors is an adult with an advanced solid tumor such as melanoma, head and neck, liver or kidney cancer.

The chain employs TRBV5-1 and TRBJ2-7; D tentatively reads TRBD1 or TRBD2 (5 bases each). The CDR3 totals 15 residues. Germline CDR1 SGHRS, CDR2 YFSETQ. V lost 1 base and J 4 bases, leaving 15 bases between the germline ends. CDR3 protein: CASSLNSGGMYEQYF. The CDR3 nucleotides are TGCGCCAGCAGCTTGAACAGTGGGGGAATGTACGAGCAGTACTTC. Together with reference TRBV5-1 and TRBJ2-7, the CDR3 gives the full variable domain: KAGVTQTPRYLIKTRGQQVTLSCSPISGHRSVSWYQQTPGQGLQFLFEYFSETQRNKGNFPGRFSGRQFSNSRSEMNVSTLELGDSALYLCASSLNSGGMYEQYFGPGTRLTVT.

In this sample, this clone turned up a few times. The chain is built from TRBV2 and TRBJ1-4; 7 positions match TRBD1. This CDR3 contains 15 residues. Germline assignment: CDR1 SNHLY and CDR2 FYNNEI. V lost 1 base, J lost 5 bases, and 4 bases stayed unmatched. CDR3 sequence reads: CASSEGGQTNEKLFF. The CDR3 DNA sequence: TGTGCCAGCAGTGAAGGGGGACAGACAAATGAAAAACTGTTTTTT.

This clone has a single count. CDR3 DNA: TGTGCCAGCAGCTTAGCTAGCGGGGGAATCGGGGGCGGGGAGCTGTTTTTT. Its protein product is CASSLASGGIGGGELFF. V usage is TRBV7-8 and J usage is TRBJ2-2, with 9 positions matching TRBD2. J gave up 7 bases and V 0 bases, and 9 bases lay outside the gene matches. The CDR3 is 17 residues long. CDR1 and CDR2 from the germline V gene are SGHVS and FQNEAQ.

This CDR3 is CASSFRGAQGGYTF. The CDR3 nucleotides are TGTGCCAGCAGTTTCCGGGGGGCACAGGGTGGCTACACCTTC. V usage is TRBV28 and J usage is TRBJ1-2; tentative D call: TRBD1 (6 bases). There are 14 residues in the CDR3. V lost 3 bases and J 7 bases, leaving 15 bases between the germline ends. The germline V gene encodes CDR1 MDHEN and CDR2 SYDVKM.

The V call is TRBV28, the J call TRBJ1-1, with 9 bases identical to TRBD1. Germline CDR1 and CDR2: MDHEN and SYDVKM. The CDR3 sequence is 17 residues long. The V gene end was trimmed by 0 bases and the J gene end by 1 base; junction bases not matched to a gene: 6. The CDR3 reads CASSLWGTGFRNTEAFF. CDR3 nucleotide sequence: TGTGCCAGCAGTTTATGGGGGACAGGGTTTCGGAACACTGAAGCTTTCTTT.

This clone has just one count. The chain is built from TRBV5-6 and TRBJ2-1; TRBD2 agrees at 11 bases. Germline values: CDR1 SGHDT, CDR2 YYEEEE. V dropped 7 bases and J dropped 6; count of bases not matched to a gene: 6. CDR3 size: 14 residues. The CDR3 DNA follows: TGTGCCAGCTTGGATACTAGCGGGAGCAATGAGCAGTTCTTC. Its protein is CASLDTSGSNEQFF.

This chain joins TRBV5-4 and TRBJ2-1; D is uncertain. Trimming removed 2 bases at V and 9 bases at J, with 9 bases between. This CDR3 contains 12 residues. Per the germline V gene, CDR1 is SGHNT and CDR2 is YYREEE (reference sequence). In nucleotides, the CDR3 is TGTGCCAGCAGCTTTGAAAGGGCTGAGCAGTTCTTC. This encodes CASSFERAEQFF.

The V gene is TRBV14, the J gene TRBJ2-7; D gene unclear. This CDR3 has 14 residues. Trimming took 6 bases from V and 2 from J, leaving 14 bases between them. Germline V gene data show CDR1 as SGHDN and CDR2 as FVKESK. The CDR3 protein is CASSSRESAYEQYF. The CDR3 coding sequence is TGTGCCAGCAGTTCTAGGGAATCCGCCTACGAGCAGTACTTC.

The CDR3 reads CASSPARELGQPQHF. The CDR3 DNA is TGTGCCAGCAGTCCCGCCAGGGAGTTAGGCCAGCCCCAGCATTTT. This chain uses TRBV2 with TRBJ1-5; perhaps TRBD1 as D (5 bases). V was clipped by 5 bases and J by 7 bases, with 18 bases between them. Germline CDR1 reads SNHLY; CDR2 reads FYNNEI. The CDR3 spans 15 residues.

The DNA of the CDR3 is TGTGCCAGCTCACCAATTTCTAGCGGCATAGAGACCCAGTACTTC. It specifies CASSPISSGIETQYF. This sequence joins TRBV18 and TRBJ2-5, with 7 bases fitting TRBD2. Germline assignment: CDR1 KGHSH and CDR2 LQKENI. Trimming cost V 2 bases and J 4 bases; bases outside gene matches: 7. The CDR3 has 15 residues.

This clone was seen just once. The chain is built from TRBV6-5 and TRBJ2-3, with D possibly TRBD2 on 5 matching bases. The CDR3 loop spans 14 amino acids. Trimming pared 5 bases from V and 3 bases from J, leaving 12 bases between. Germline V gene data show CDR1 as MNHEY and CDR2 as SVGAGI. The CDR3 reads CASSEPGWTDTQYF. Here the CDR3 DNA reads TGTGCCAGCAGTGAACCGGGGTGGACAGATACGCAGTATTTT.

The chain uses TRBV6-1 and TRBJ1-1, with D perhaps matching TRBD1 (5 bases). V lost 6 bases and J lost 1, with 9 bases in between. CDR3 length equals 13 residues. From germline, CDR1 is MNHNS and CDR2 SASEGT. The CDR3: CASRRTTNTEAFF. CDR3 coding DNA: TGTGCCAGCAGGCGGACAACGAACACTGAAGCTTTCTTT.

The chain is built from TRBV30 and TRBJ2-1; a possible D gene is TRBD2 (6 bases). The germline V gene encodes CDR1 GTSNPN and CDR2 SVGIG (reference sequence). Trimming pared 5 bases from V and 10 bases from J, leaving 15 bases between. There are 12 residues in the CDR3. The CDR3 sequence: CAWGGRGSEQFF. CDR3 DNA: TGTGCCTGGGGAGGGAGAGGGAGCGAGCAGTTCTTC.

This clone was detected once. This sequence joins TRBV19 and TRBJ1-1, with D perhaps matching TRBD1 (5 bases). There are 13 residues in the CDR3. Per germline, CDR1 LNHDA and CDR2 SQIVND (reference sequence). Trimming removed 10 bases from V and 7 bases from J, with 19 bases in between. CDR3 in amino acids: CATRPQGRGEAFF. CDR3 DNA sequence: TGTGCCACCCGGCCTCAGGGACGGGGTGAAGCTTTCTTT.

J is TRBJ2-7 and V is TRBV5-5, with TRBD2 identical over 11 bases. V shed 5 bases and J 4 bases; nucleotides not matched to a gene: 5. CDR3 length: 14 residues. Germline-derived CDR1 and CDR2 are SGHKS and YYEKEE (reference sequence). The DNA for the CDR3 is TGTGCCAGCAGGTCGGGACTAGCGGAATACGAGCAGTACTTC. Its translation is CASRSGLAEYEQYF. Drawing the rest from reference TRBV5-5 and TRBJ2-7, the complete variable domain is DAGVTQSPTHLIKTRGQQVTLRCSPISGHKSVSWYQQVLGQGPQFIFQYYEKEERGRGNFPDRFSARQFPNYSSELNVNALLLGDSALYLCASRSGLAEYEQYFGPGTRLTVT.

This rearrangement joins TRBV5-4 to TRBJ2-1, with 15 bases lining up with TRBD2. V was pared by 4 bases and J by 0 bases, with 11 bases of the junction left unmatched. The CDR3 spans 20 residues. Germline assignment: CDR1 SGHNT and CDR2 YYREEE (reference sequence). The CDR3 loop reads CASSRTSGRAGGISYNEQFF. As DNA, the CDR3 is TGTGCCAGCAGCCGGACTAGCGGGAGGGCCGGTGGTATCTCCTACAATGAGCAGTTCTTC.

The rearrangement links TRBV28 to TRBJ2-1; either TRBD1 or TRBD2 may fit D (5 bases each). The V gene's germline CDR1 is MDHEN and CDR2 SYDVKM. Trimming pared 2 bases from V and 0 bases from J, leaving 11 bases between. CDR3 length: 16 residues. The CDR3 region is CASSLGAGGSYNEQFF. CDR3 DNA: TGTGCCAGCAGTTTAGGGGCAGGAGGCTCCTACAATGAGCAGTTCTTC.

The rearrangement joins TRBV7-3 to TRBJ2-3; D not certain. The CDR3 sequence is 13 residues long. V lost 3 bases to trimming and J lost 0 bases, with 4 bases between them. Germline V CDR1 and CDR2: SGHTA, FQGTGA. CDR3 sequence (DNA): TGTGCCAGCAGCTTTGGCAGCACAGATACGCAGTATTTT. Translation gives CASSFGSTDTQYF.

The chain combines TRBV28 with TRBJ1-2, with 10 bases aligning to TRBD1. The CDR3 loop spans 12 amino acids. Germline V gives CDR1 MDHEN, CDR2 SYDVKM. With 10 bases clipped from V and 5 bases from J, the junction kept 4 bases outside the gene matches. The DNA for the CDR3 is TGTGCCATCGGACAGGGGGATTATGGCTACACCTTC. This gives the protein CAIGQGDYGYTF.

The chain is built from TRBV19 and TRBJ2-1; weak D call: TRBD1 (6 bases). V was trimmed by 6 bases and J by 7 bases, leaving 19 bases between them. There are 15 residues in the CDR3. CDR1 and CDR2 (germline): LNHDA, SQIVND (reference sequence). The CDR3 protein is CASSQDSQIWNEQFF. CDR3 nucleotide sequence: TGTGCCAGTAGCCAGGACAGTCAAATATGGAATGAGCAGTTCTTC.

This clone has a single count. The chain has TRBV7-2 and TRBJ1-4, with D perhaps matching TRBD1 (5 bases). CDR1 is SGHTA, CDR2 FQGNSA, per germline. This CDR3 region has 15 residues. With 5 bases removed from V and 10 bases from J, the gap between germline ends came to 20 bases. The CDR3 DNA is TGTGCCAGCAGCCCTGGGACCGAGGCCCAAGGAAAACTGTTTTTT. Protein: CASSPGTEAQGKLFF.

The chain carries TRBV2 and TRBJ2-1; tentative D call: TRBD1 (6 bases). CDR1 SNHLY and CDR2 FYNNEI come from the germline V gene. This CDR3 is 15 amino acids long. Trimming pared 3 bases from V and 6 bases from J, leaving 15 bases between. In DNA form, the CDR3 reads TGTGCCAGCAGTGACGAACAGGGAAACTCCAATGAGCAGTTCTTC. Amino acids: CASSDEQGNSNEQFF.

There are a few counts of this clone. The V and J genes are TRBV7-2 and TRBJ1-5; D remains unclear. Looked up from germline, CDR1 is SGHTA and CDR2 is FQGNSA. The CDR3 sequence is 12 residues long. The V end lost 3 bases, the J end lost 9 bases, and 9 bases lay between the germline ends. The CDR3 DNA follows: TGTGCCAGCAGCTTGGGAGGTAGGCCCCAGCATTTT. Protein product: CASSLGGRPQHF. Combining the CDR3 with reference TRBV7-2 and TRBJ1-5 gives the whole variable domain GAGVSQSPSNKVTEKGKDVELRCDPISGHTALYWYRQSLGQGLEFLIYFQGNSAPDKSGLPSDRFSAERTGGSVSTLTIQRTQQEDSAVYLCASSLGGRPQHFGDGTRLSIL.

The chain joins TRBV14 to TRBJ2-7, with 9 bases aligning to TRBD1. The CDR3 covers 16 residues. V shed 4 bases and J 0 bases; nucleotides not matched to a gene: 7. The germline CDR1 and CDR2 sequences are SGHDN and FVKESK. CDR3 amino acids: CASSLRTGVGSYEQYF. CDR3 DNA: TGTGCCAGCAGCCTAAGGACAGGGGTCGGCTCCTACGAGCAGTACTTC.

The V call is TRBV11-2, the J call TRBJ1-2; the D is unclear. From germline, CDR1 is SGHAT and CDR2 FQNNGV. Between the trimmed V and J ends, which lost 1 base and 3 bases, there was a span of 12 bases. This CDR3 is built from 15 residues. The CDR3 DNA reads TGTGCCAGCAGCTTAGCACCGGGTGGTGACTATGGCTACACCTTC. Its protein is CASSLAPGGDYGYTF.

This CDR3 is CASSEPPTYEQYF. CDR3 coding DNA: TGTGCCAGCAGTGAACCACCCACTTACGAGCAGTACTTC. This chain connects TRBV6-1 to TRBJ2-5; the D is unclear. The end of the DNA aligns better with TRBJ2-7, so the J call may be wrong. CDR3 size: 13 residues. Germline V gene lookup returns CDR1 MNHNS and CDR2 SASEGT.

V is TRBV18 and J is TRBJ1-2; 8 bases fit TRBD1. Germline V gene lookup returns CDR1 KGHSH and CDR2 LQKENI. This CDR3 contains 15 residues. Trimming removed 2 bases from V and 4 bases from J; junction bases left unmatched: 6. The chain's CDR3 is CASSPAGGFIYGYTF. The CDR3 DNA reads TGTGCCAGCTCACCAGCAGGGGGCTTTATCTATGGCTACACCTTC.

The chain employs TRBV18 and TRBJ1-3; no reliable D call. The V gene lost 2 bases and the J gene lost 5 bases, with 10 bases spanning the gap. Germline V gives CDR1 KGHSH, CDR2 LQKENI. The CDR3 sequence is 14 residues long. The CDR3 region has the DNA TGTGCCAGCTCACCAGGCGGGGTCCGAAACACCATATATTTT. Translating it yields CASSPGGVRNTIYF. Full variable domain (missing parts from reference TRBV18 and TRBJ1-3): NAGVMQNPRHLVRRRGQEARLRCSPMKGHSHVYWYRQLPEEGLKFMVYLQKENIIDESGMPKERFSAEFPKEGPSILRIQQVVRGDSAAYFCASSPGGVRNTIYFGEGSWLTVV.